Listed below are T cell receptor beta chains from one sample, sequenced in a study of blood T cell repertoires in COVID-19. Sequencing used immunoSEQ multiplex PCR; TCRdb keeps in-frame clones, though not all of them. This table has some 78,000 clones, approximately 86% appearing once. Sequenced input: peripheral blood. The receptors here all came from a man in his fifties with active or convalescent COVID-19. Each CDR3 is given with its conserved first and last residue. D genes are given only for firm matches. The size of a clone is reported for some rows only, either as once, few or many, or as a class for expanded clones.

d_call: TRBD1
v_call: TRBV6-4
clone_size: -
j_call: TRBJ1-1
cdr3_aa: CASSVMEGATEAFF
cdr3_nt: TGTGCCAGCAGTGTTATGGAGGGGGCAACTGAAGCTTTCTTT

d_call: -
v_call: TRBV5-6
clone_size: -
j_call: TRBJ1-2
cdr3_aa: CASSWLRGKLGYTF
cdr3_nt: TGTGCCAGCAGCTGGCTCAGGGGAAAACTTGGCTACACCTTC

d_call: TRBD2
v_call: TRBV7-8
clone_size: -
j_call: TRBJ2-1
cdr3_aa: CASSLAGGVSSYNEQFF
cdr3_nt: TGTGCCAGCAGCTTAGCCGGGGGGGTTAGCTCCTACAATGAGCAGTTCTTC

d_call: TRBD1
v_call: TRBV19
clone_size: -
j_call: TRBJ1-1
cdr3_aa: CASRLTDRGSSEAFF
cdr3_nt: TGTGCCAGTAGATTAACGGACAGGGGGAGTAGTGAAGCTTTCTTT

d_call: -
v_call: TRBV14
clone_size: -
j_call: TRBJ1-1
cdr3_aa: CASSQQGFTEAFF
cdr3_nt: TGTGCCAGCAGCCAACAGGGGTTCACTGAAGCTTTCTTT

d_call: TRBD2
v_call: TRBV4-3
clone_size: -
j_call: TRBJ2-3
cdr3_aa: CASSQETSGGSWGVTQYF
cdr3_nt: TGCGCCAGCAGCCAAGAAACTAGCGGGGGGTCTTGGGGTGTTACGCAGTATTTT

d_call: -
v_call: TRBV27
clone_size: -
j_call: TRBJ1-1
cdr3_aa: CASSPGGFLEAFF
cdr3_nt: TGTGCCAGCAGTCCGGGGGGGTTTTTAGAAGCTTTCTTT

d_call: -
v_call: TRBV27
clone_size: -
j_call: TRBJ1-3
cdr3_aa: CASSSGSGNTIYF
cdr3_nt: TGTGCCAGCAGCTCCGGCTCTGGAAACACCATATATTTT

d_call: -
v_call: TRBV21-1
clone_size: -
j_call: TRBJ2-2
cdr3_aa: CASSKGQGTGKEELFF
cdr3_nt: TGTGCCAGCAGCAAAGGACAGGGGACTGGGAAGGAGGAGCTGTTTTTT

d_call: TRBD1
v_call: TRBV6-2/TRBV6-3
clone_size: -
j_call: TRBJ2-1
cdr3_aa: CASSYFRGQGEQFF
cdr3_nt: TGTGCCAGCAGTTACTTCAGGGGGCAGGGGGAGCAGTTCTTC

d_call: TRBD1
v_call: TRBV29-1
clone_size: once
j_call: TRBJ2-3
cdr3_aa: CSGDRGGTDTQYF
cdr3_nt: TGCAGCGGCGACAGGGGGGGCACAGATACGCAGTATTTT

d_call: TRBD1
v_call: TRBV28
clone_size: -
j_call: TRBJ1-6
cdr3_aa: CASSHGTGGHNSPLHF
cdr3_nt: TGTGCCAGCAGCCACGGGACAGGGGGCCATAATTCACCCCTCCACTTT

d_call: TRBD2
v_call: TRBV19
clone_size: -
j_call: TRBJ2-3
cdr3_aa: CASSELAGGDTQYF
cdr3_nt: TGTGCCAGTAGTGAACTAGCGGGTGGTGATACGCAGTATTTT

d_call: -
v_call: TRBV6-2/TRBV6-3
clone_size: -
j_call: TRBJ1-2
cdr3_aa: CASSLEDYYGYTF
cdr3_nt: TGTGCCAGCAGTCTCGAGGACTACTATGGCTACACCTTC

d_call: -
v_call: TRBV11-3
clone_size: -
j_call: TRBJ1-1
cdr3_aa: CASSRDRFTEAFF
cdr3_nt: TGTGCCAGCAGTCGCGACAGGTTCACTGAAGCTTTCTTT

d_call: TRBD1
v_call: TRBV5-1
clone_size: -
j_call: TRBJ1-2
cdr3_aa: CASSPGQAGGYTF
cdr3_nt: TGCGCCAGCAGCCCAGGACAGGCGGGAGGCTACACCTTC

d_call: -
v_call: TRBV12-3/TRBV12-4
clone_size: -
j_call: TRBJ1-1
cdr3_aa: CASSFEGRTEAFF
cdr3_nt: TGTGCCAGCAGTTTTGAGGGTAGGACTGAAGCTTTCTTT

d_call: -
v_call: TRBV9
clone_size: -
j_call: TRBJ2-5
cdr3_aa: CASSVTGRNQETQYF
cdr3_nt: TGTGCCAGCAGCGTGACAGGCCGTAACCAAGAGACCCAGTACTTC

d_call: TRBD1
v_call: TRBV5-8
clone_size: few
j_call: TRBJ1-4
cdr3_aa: CASSPGQQATNEKLFF
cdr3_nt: TGTGCCAGCAGCCCGGGACAGCAGGCGACTAATGAAAAACTGTTTTTT

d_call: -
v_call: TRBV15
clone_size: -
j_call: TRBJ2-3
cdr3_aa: CATSTGSTDTQYF
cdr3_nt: TGTGCCACCAGCACAGGGAGCACAGATACGCAGTATTTT

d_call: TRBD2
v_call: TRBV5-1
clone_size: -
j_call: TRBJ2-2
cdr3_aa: CASRSAGPNGELFF
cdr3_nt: TGCGCCAGCCGGTCAGCGGGGCCTAACGGGGAGCTGTTTTTT

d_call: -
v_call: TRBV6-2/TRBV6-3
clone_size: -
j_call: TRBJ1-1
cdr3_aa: CASSYRQAGFSTEAFF
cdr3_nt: TGTGCCAGCAGTTACCGACAGGCCGGTTTCTCCACTGAAGCTTTCTTT

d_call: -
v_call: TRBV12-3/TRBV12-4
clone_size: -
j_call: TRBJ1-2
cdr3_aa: CASRNGVYGYTF
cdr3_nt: TGTGCCAGTCGAAACGGTGTCTATGGCTACACCTTC

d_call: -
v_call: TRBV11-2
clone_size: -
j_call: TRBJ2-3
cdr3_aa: CASSPGQDTQYF
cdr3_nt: TGTGCCAGCAGCCCGGGACAAGATACGCAGTATTTT

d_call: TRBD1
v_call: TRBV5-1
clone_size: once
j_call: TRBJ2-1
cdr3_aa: CASSFDRVGNEQFF
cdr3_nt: TGCGCCAGCAGCTTCGACAGGGTCGGCAATGAGCAGTTCTTC

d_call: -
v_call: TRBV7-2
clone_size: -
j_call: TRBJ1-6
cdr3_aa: CASSLASRAILNSPLHF
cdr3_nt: TGTGCCAGCAGCTTAGCCTCCAGGGCCATACTTAATTCACCCCTCCACTTT

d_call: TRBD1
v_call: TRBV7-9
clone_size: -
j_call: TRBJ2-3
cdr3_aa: CASSPDRGDTQYF
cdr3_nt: TGTGCCAGCAGCCCGGACAGGGGCGATACGCAGTATTTT

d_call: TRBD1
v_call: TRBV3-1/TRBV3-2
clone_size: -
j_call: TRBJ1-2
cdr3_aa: CASSQDTGGNGYTF
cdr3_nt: TGTGCCAGCAGCCAAGACACAGGGGGCAATGGCTACACCTTC

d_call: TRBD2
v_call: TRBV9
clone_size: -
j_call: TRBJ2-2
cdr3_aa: CASSSPSGTSGGAITGELFF
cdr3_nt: TGTGCCAGCAGCTCCCCCTCCGGGACTAGCGGGGGGGCCATCACCGGGGAGCTGTTTTTT

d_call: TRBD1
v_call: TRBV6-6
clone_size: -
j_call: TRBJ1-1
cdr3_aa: CASSYGDRNTEAFF
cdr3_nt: TGTGCCAGCAGTTACGGGGACAGGAACACTGAAGCTTTCTTT

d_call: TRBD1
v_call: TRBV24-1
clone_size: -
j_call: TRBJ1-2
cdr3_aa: CATSDPGQGVYTF
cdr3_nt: TGTGCCACCAGTGACCCGGGACAGGGTGTATACACCTTC

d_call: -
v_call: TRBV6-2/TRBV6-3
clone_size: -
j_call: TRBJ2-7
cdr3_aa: CASSYGGREQYF
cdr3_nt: TGTGCCAGCAGTTACGGAGGACGCGAGCAGTACTTC

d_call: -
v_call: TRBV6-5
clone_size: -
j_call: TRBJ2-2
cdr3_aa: CASSYSPGTGELFF
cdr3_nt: TGTGCCAGCAGTTACTCTCCGGGGACCGGGGAGCTGTTTTTT

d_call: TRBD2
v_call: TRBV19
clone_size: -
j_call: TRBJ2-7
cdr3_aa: CASSTGTSGPHEQYF
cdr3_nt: TGTGCCAGTAGTACCGGGACTAGCGGGCCGCACGAGCAGTACTTC

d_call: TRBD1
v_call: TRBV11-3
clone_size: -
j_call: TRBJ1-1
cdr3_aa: CASSSGQGAFDTEAFF
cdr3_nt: TGTGCCAGCAGCTCGGGACAGGGGGCGTTTGACACTGAAGCTTTCTTT

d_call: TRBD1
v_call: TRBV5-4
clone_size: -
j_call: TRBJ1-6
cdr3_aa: CASSNGGQGVSPLHF
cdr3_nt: TGTGCCAGCAGCAACGGGGGACAGGGGGTTTCACCCCTCCACTTT

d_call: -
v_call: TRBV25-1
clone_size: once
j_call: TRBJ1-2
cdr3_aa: CASSVVGADGYTF
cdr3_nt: TGTGCCAGCAGTGTTGTGGGGGCGGATGGCTACACCTTC

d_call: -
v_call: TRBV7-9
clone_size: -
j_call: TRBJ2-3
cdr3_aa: CASSNSGTDTQYF
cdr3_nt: TGTGCCAGCAGCAATAGCGGCACAGATACGCAGTATTTT

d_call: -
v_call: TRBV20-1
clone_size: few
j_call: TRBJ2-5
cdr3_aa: CSASFPVQETQYF
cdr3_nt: TGCAGTGCTAGTTTCCCCGTTCAAGAGACCCAGTACTTC

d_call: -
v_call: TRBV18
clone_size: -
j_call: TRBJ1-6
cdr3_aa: CASSPDQGSPLHF
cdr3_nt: TGTGCCAGCTCACCGGACCAGGGGTCACCCCTCCACTTT

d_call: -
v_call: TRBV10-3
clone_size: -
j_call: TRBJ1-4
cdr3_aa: CAISKNSGGNEKLFF
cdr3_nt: TGTGCCATCAGTAAGAATTCCGGGGGGAATGAAAAACTGTTTTTT

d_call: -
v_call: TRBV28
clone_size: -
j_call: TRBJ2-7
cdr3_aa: CASLQNSYEQYF
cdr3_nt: TGTGCCAGCCTACAGAACTCCTACGAGCAGTACTTC

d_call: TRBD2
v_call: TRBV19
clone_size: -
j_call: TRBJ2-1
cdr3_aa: CASSIPPLAGGINEQFF
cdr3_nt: TGTGCCAGTAGTATCCCCCCACTAGCGGGGGGGATCAATGAGCAGTTCTTC

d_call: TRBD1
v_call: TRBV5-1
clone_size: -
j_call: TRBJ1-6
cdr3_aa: CASSTDRVYNSPLHF
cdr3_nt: TGCGCCAGCAGCACGGACAGGGTATATAATTCACCCCTCCACTTT

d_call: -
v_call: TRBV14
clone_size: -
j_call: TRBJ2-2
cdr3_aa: CASSQDPLGGELFF
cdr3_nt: TGTGCCAGCAGCCAAGATCCTCTCGGCGGGGAGCTGTTTTTT

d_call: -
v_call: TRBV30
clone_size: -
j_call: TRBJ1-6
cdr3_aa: CAWSVPEGDSPLHF
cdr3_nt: TGTGCCTGGAGTGTGCCAGAGGGCGATTCACCCCTCCACTTT

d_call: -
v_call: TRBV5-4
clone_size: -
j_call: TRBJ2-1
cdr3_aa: CASSLGSYDEQFF
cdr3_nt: TGTGCCAGCAGCTTGGGGAGTTATGATGAGCAGTTCTTC

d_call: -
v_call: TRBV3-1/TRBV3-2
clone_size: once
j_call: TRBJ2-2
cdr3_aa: CASSQHEGTGELFF
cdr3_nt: TGTGCCAGCAGCCAACATGAGGGAACCGGGGAGCTGTTTTTT

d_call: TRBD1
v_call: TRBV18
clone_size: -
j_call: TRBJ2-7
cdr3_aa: CASSPLGQAFYEQYF
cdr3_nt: TGTGCCAGCTCACCACTAGGACAGGCATTTTACGAGCAGTACTTC

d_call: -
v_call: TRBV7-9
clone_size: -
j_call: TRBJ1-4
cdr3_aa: CASSSASATNEKLFF
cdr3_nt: TGTGCCAGCAGCTCCGCAAGCGCAACTAATGAAAAACTGTTTTTT

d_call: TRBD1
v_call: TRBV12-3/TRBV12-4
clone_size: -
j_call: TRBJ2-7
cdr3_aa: CASGQGTYEQYF
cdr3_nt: TGTGCCAGCGGACAGGGGACGTACGAGCAGTACTTC

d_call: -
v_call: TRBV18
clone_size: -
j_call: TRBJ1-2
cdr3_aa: CASSPRGGEGFGYTF
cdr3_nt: TGTGCCAGCTCACCCCGCGGAGGGGAGGGTTTTGGCTACACCTTC

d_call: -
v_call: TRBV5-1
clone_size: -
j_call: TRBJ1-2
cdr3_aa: CASSPEQGNYGYTF
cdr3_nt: TGCGCCAGCAGCCCGGAGCAGGGTAACTATGGCTACACCTTC

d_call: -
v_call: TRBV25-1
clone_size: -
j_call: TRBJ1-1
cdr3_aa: CASSELDATEAFF
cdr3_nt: TGTGCCAGCAGTGAATTAGATGCGACTGAAGCTTTCTTT

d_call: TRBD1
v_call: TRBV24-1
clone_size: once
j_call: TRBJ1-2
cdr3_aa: CATRGTGADGYTF
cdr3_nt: TGTGCCACCAGGGGGACAGGGGCTGACGGCTACACCTTC

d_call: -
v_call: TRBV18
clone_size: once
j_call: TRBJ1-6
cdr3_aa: CASPRQVSSYNSPLHF
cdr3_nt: TGTGCCAGCCCGAGACAGGTAAGCTCCTATAATTCACCCCTCCACTTT